The 20 T cell receptor beta chains below all came from one sample that was sequenced in a study of prognosis after radiotherapy for stage I lung cancer (dated by TCRdb to about 2021). Sequencer: Illumina HiSeq 3000. Two rounds of multiplex PCR on genomic DNA were used to amplify the TCR beta CDR3 region. In the first round of PCR, primers specific to each TRBV and TRBJ gene were used, and the primer sequences are filed in Chinese patent CN105087789A. TCRdb handled the public reads itself, with Q25 trimming in fastp and clone calling in MiXCR, and kept productive beta chains. A single entry per CDR3 protein holds the most common genes and DNA from its merged rows. For this sample the table gives about 18,000 distinct CDR3 sequences, of which 26% were detected only once. The ten largest clones represent 20% to 25% of the sample. This specimen was PBMCs, taken before or after stereotactic body radiation therapy (not recorded which). The receptors were sampled from a donor over 45 with non-small cell lung cancer.

Comment on this clonotype: A single base is all that separates this from a far larger clone, so a read error is likely. The rearrangement links TRBV6-2 or TRBV6-3 to TRBJ2-7, with 7 bases lining up with TRBD2. V gave up 0 bases and J gave up 3 bases; unmatched junction bases: 2. The germline V gene has CDR1 MNHEY and CDR2 SVGEGT. This CDR3 spans 14 amino acids. The CDR3 DNA reads as TGTGCCAGCAGTTACTCGGGGGGGATCTACGAGCAGTACTTC. Amino acids: CASSYSGGIYEQYF.

This clonotype was picked up many times. The chain employs TRBV7-9 and TRBJ1-2; 8 bases line up with TRBD1. Germline V gene lookup returns CDR1 SEHNR and CDR2 FQNEAQ (reference sequence). CDR3 length: 14 amino acids. Unmatched junction bases numbered 4, after V lost 5 bases and J lost 2 bases. The CDR3 DNA reads TGTGCCAGCAGCCCAGGGGACAGGAACTATGGCTACACCTTC. Its translation is CASSPGDRNYGYTF.

This clonotype has ten or more counts. The J gene is TRBJ2-7, the V gene TRBV20-1, with 13 bases lining up with TRBD2. The germline gives CDR1 DFQATT, CDR2 SNEGSKA (reference sequence). Trimming at V came to 5 bases and at J to 2 bases, leaving 3 bases not matched to a gene. The CDR3 loop spans 14 amino acids. The CDR3 here is CSASTSGRAYEQYF. The CDR3 DNA is TGCAGTGCTTCAACTAGCGGGAGGGCCTACGAGCAGTACTTC.

This clonotype appeared many times. The J gene is TRBJ2-7, the V gene TRBV18; D may be TRBD1 (5 bases). Deletions cut 3 bases from V and 1 base from J, with 7 bases between. From germline, CDR1 is KGHSH and CDR2 LQKENI. The CDR3 has 13 residues. The CDR3 loop is CASSPPGSYEQYF. Here the CDR3 DNA reads TGTGCCAGCTCACCTCCAGGGTCCTACGAGCAGTACTTC.

There are a few counts of this clonotype. A much larger clone differs from this one at a single base, so this may be a read error. The chain carries TRBV18 and TRBJ2-7; D unclear. This CDR3 comprises 13 residues. Germline CDR1 KGHSH, CDR2 LQKENI. DNA for the CDR3: TGTGCCAGCTCACCACCTGGGAACTACGAGCGGTACTTC. Protein sequence: CASSPPGNYERYF.

This clonotype was recorded many times. One junction end disagrees with the germline gene, perhaps due to a read error. This chain links TRBV28 with TRBJ1-4, with TRBD1 as a possible D gene (6 bases). The germline V gene encodes CDR1 MDHEN and CDR2 SYDVKM. The CDR3 extends over 13 amino acids. CDR3 DNA: TGTGCCAGCAACGGACAGAATAATGAAAAGCTGTTTTTT. The encoded protein is CASNGQNNEKLFF.

This clonotype was counted many times. V is TRBV30 and J is TRBJ2-1, with D unclear. The germline gives CDR1 GTSNPN, CDR2 SVGIG (reference sequence). The CDR3 length is 14 residues. V was cut by 2 bases and J by 1 base, with 9 bases left in between. For the CDR3, the DNA is TGTGCCTGGAGTTTGGAGACGTCCTACAATGAGCAGTTCTTC. Translated, it gives CAWSLETSYNEQFF.

This chain uses TRBV9 with TRBJ2-1; a weak D match, TRBD2 (6 bases). This CDR3 spans 15 amino acids. Germline V lookup: CDR1 SGDLS, CDR2 YYNGEE. Trimming took off 5 bases at V and 4 bases at J, with 16 bases between the two ends. The CDR3 loop reads CASRTLLAAYNEQFF. The CDR3 region has the DNA TGTGCCAGCAGAACCCTTTTAGCGGCGTACAATGAGCAGTTCTTC. Looking up the rest from reference TRBV9 and TRBJ2-1 gives the full variable domain: DSGVTQTPKHLITATGQRVTLRCSPRSGDLSVYWYQQSLDQGLQFLIQYYNGEERAKGNILERFSAQQFPDLHSELNLSSLELGDSALYFCASRTLLAAYNEQFFGPGTRLTVL.

Comment on this clonotype: A much larger clone sits a single nucleotide away, making a read error possible. The rearrangement uses TRBV28 and TRBJ2-1; D uncertain. Trimming shortened V by 3 bases and J by 7 bases, and 16 bases separated the two germline ends. The germline V gene encodes CDR1 MDHEN and CDR2 SYDVKM. CDR3 length: 15 amino acids. CDR3 region: CASSLAKGRVNEQFF. The CDR3 nucleotides are TGTGCCAGCAGTTTGGCAAAGGGAAGAGTTAATGAGCAGTTCTTC.

This clonotype was counted at least ten times. The chain combines TRBV12-3 or TRBV12-4 with TRBJ1-1; 7 positions agree with TRBD1. J was trimmed by 8 bases and V by 10 bases; bases with no gene match: 16. The CDR3 loop spans 14 amino acids. The CDR3 DNA reads TGTGCCACTAAACCCGGGACAGCCGGCTTCGAAGCTTTCTTT. Its protein product is CATKPGTAGFEAFF.

This clonotype occurred many times. This chain joins TRBV24-1 and TRBJ2-3, with 15 bases lining up with TRBD2. CDR3 length: 17 amino acids. CDR1 and CDR2 (germline): KGHDR, SFDVKD. J lost 4 bases, V lost 0 bases, and 1 base had no gene match. CDR3 loop: CATSDLGLAGGPDTQYF. The CDR3 nucleotides read TGTGCCACCAGTGATTTGGGACTAGCGGGAGGGCCAGATACGCAGTATTTT.

Many counts were recorded for this clonotype. One base away lies a much larger clone, so this may be a sequencing read error. V and J are TRBV4-3 and TRBJ1-6; D uncertain. The V and J ends lost 4 bases and 10 bases respectively, with 14 bases between them. Germline V gives CDR1 LGHNA, CDR2 YSLEER. CDR3 size: 14 residues. In nucleotides, the CDR3 is TGCGCCAGCAGCCGAGTCCTGAGGAGCTCACCCCTCCACTTT. It specifies CASSRVLRSSPLHF.

The chain combines TRBV20-1 with TRBJ2-1; 12 bases line up with TRBD2. The CDR3 loop spans 19 amino acids. CDR1 and CDR2 from the germline V gene are DFQATT and SNEGSKA (reference sequence). V shed 3 bases and J 0 bases; nucleotides not matched to a gene: 12. The CDR3 region is CSARPPGLAGFFSYNEQFF. The CDR3 nucleotides read TGCAGTGCTAGGCCTCCGGGACTAGCGGGCTTCTTCTCCTACAATGAGCAGTTCTTC.

This clonotype appeared once. The junction departs from germline at one end; a sequencing error may be responsible. The genes are TRBV6-2 or TRBV6-3 and TRBJ2-5; TRBD1 agrees at 8 bases. Germline V gene data show CDR1 as MNHEY and CDR2 as SVGEGT. CDR3 length: 17 amino acids. In DNA, the CDR3 is TGTGCCAGCACCAGCGGACAGGGTTTATTGGGGCAAGAGACGCAGTACTTC. This gives the protein CASTSGQGLLGQETQYF.

Many counts were recorded for this clonotype. The chain uses TRBV19 and TRBJ2-7; D possibly corresponds to TRBD2 (6 bases). The germline gives CDR1 LNHDA, CDR2 SQIVND (reference sequence). V was trimmed by 5 bases and J by 3 bases, leaving 14 bases between them. The CDR3 extends over 14 amino acids. This CDR3 reads CASSLREWGYEQYF. The CDR3 nucleotides are TGTGCCAGTAGTCTGCGGGAATGGGGCTACGAGCAGTACTTC.

In its sample, this clonotype was seen many times. The chain is built from TRBV7-9 and TRBJ2-1; the D is unclear. The germline V and J ends were trimmed by 2 bases and 3 bases, with 8 bases remaining between them. The CDR3 runs to 14 residues. Germline CDR1 and CDR2: SEHNR and FQNEAQ (reference sequence). CDR3 region: CASSLSQVYNEQFF. The CDR3 DNA reads as TGTGCCAGCAGCTTAAGTCAGGTCTACAATGAGCAGTTCTTC.

Ten or more counts support this clonotype. The chain links TRBV6-2 or TRBV6-3 to TRBJ2-2; 8 bases fit TRBD1. This CDR3 contains 19 residues. Losses at the gene ends were 6 bases for V and 1 base for J; bases not matched to a gene: 16. Germline CDR1 MNHEY, CDR2 SVGEGT. The CDR3 here is CASSLAGTGRIGNTGELFF. The CDR3 region has the DNA TGTGCCAGCAGCCTAGCCGGGACAGGACGAATAGGGAACACCGGGGAGCTGTTTTTT.

By proportion, this clonotype is medium-sized (0.01 to 0.1%). The gene calls are TRBV20-1 and TRBJ1-2; TRBD1 agrees at 7 bases. Looked up from germline, CDR1 is DFQATT and CDR2 is SNEGSKA (reference sequence). V shed 4 bases, J shed 4 bases, and the junction held 6 bases outside the gene matches. The length of the CDR3 is 13 residues. The CDR3 nucleotides read TGCAGTGCTAAGACAGGGTGGGGCTATGGCTACACCTTC. Protein: CSAKTGWGYGYTF.

In this sample, this clonotype turned up many times. This sequence joins TRBV7-2 and TRBJ1-6; 7 positions agree with TRBD1. CDR3 length: 15 residues. J was trimmed by 10 bases and V by 2 bases; bases with no gene match: 8. CDR1 SGHTA and CDR2 FQGNSA come from the germline V gene. The CDR3 spells CASSLLDRARSPLHF. The DNA for the CDR3 is TGTGCCAGCAGCTTACTCGACAGGGCACGATCACCCCTCCACTTT.

Comments on this clonotype: At one end the junction does not follow the germline gene, possibly because of a read error. The gene calls are TRBV6-4 and TRBJ2-2, with D unresolved. The germline CDR1 and CDR2 sequences are MRHNA and SNTAGT. The length of the CDR3 is 16 residues. The CDR3 nucleotides are TGTGCAAGCAGTGACTCGATTCGACCAGCCGCCGGGGAGCTGTTTTTT. Encoded protein: CASSDSIRPAAGELFF.